The following is a T cell receptor (beta chain) sequence with its context. This CDR3 region has 14 residues. Losses at the gene ends were 3 bases for V and 4 bases for J; bases not matched to a gene: 5. From germline, CDR1 is SGDLS and CDR2 YYNGEE. The record originates from a study of blood T cell repertoires in COVID-19. Across the study: Spain, Italy and the United States supplied samples that represented acute and convalescent COVID-19.

The participants were between roughly 18 and 89 years old and came from about two dozen US areas. Produced via immunoSEQ multiplex PCR; TCRdb's table is partial and in-frame only. Of roughly 200,000 clones in the sample, roughly 90% were seen once. The gene calls are TRBV9 and TRBJ2-5, with 8 bases that match TRBD2. This TCR derives from a man aged 18 to 29 with acute COVID-19. The source material was PBMCs or T cells enriched from blood (not recorded which). The CDR3 spells CASSGSGSIETQYF. For the CDR3, the DNA is TGTGCCAGCAGCGGGAGCGGGAGTATAGAGACCCAGTACTTC.